A selection of T cell receptor beta chains follows, all from one sample in a study of CD4 T cells in relation to SARS-CoV-2 and coronaviruses. The antigens for these receptors are not known. The protocol was immunoSEQ multiplex PCR, while the TCRdb copy is restricted to in-frame clones and leaves out a portion. Of about 27,000 clones in the sample, about 82% are singletons; the top ten hold about a fifth. Sequenced material: CD4+ T cells from PBMCs, cultured in vitro. These receptors came from a human donor in good health. Both conserved end residues are part of each CDR3. A D gene is named only where the DNA matches it firmly. Part of the rows lack a size; the others show once, few, many or a class for expanded clones.

V	length	size	J	D	CDR3	DNA
TRBV9	16	NA	TRBJ2-2	NA	CASSVAGRGNTGELFF	TGTGCCAGCAGCGTAGCGGGACGCGGCAACACCGGGGAGCTGTTTTTT
TRBV6-2/TRBV6-3	17	NA	TRBJ1-5	TRBD1	CASSYSSTRQGYQPQHF	TGTGCCAGCAGTTACTCGAGTACCCGACAGGGATATCAGCCCCAGCATTTT
TRBV11-2	17	NA	TRBJ2-3	NA	CASSSWVRGSGTDTQYF	TGTGCCAGCAGCTCTTGGGTCCGGGGCTCGGGCACAGATACGCAGTATTTT
TRBV2	15	once	TRBJ2-5	TRBD1	CASSLGTGREETQYF	TGTGCCAGCAGTCTCGGGACAGGGAGAGAAGAGACCCAGTACTTC
TRBV12-5	17	NA	TRBJ2-2	NA	CASGEGIWGNWDGELFF	TGTGCTAGTGGTGAGGGTATATGGGGGAATTGGGACGGGGAGCTGTTTTTT
TRBV5-1	14	NA	TRBJ2-7	NA	CASSLQGMVYEQYF	TGCGCCAGCAGCTTGCAGGGGATGGTCTACGAGCAGTACTTC
TRBV5-1	14	NA	TRBJ2-3	NA	CASSYTGSTDTQYF	TGCGCCAGCAGCTACACAGGGAGCACAGATACGCAGTATTTT
TRBV5-6	14	NA	TRBJ1-2	NA	CASSLGGVDYGYTF	TGTGCCAGCAGCTTGGGCGGGGTTGACTATGGCTACACCTTC
TRBV7-9	15	NA	TRBJ2-2	TRBD1	CASSPPRGSTGELFF	TGTGCCAGCAGCCCCCCCAGGGGGTCCACCGGGGAGCTGTTTTTT
TRBV7-2	14	NA	TRBJ2-1	TRBD2	CASSLAGEFNEQFF	TGTGCCAGCAGCCTAGCGGGAGAGTTCAATGAGCAGTTCTTC
TRBV3-1/TRBV3-2	12	NA	TRBJ2-1	NA	CASSRTNNEQFF	TGTGCCAGCAGCCGGACCAACAATGAGCAGTTCTTC
TRBV5-1	14	NA	TRBJ2-7	NA	CASTLSTASYEQYF	TGCGCCAGCACCCTGAGTACAGCGTCCTACGAGCAGTACTTC
TRBV6-4	15	NA	TRBJ2-1	TRBD1	CASSEGTGEYNEQFF	TGTGCCAGCAGTGAAGGGACAGGTGAATACAATGAGCAGTTCTTC
TRBV19	13	NA	TRBJ2-7	NA	CASSIRVGYEQYF	TGTGCCAGTAGTATCCGGGTCGGCTACGAGCAGTACTTC
TRBV7-6	15	once	TRBJ2-7	NA	CASSFAQGGPYEQYF	TGTGCCAGCAGCTTCGCTCAGGGAGGCCCCTACGAGCAGTACTTC
TRBV5-1	12	once	TRBJ2-7	NA	CASSRNLDEQYF	TGCGCCAGCAGCCGAAACTTGGACGAGCAGTACTTC
TRBV7-2	17	NA	TRBJ1-2	NA	CASSLGQGREGGGGYTF	TGTGCCAGCAGCTTAGGACAAGGGCGGGAAGGGGGGGGAGGCTACACCTTC
TRBV7-6	16	NA	TRBJ1-5	NA	CASSPKTGYPNQPQHF	TGTGCCAGCAGCCCAAAGACAGGCTACCCCAATCAGCCCCAGCATTTT
TRBV28	14	NA	TRBJ2-3	TRBD2	CASRSSGRADTQYF	TGTGCCAGCCGCTCTAGCGGACGGGCAGATACGCAGTATTTT
TRBV2	17	few	TRBJ2-7	TRBD2	CASSEWASGRVVHEQYF	TGTGCCAGCAGTGAATGGGCTAGCGGGAGGGTAGTCCACGAGCAGTACTTC
TRBV7-2	15	NA	TRBJ2-5	TRBD1	CASRDRDVSSETQYF	TGTGCCAGCAGGGACAGGGATGTTAGTTCTGAGACCCAGTACTTC
TRBV6-6	15	NA	TRBJ1-1	TRBD1	CASSNQRTGKAEAFF	TGTGCCAGCAGTAACCAAAGGACAGGGAAGGCTGAAGCTTTCTTT
TRBV29-1	11	NA	TRBJ1-1	NA	CSVRKNTEAFF	TGCAGCGTTCGGAAGAACACTGAAGCTTTCTTT
TRBV12-3/TRBV12-4	13	few	TRBJ1-2	NA	CASSLSNNYGYTF	TGTGCCAGCAGTTTATCGAATAACTATGGCTACACCTTC
TRBV7-2	14	once	TRBJ1-1	NA	CASSLPGSHTEAFF	TGTGCCAGCAGCTTACCCGGAAGTCACACTGAAGCTTTCTTT
TRBV6-5	14	NA	TRBJ1-3	NA	CASSRDFLGNTIYF	TGTGCCAGCAGTCGAGACTTCCTTGGAAACACCATATATTTT
TRBV7-9	15	NA	TRBJ1-5	TRBD1	CASSLGQGDNQPQHF	TGTGCCAGCAGCTTGGGACAGGGCGACAATCAGCCCCAGCATTTT
TRBV4-3	16	NA	TRBJ1-1	NA	CASSPLGVTYNTEAFF	TGCGCCAGCAGCCCCCTAGGGGTCACTTACAACACTGAAGCTTTCTTT
TRBV11-2	16	NA	TRBJ2-3	NA	CASSRLGSARTDTQYF	TGTGCCAGCAGCCGACTCGGGTCAGCGAGAACAGATACGCAGTATTTT
TRBV21-1	15	few	TRBJ2-5	NA	CASSFTGTMGETQYF	TGTGCCAGCAGTTTCACCGGGACGATGGGGGAGACCCAGTACTTC
TRBV3-1/TRBV3-2	13	few	TRBJ1-2	NA	CASSQEVAFGYTF	TGTGCCAGCAGCCAAGAGGTAGCATTCGGCTACACCTTC
TRBV27	16	NA	TRBJ2-3	NA	CASSFLSSRNTDTQYF	TGTGCCAGCAGTTTCCTGAGCTCTCGTAACACAGATACGCAGTATTTT
TRBV29-1	11	NA	TRBJ1-1	NA	CSVERGLEAFF	TGCAGCGTTGAGAGGGGTCTCGAAGCTTTCTTT
TRBV5-1	14	NA	TRBJ2-5	NA	CASSLPQTQETQYF	TGCGCCAGCAGCTTGCCCCAGACTCAAGAGACCCAGTACTTC
TRBV6-2/TRBV6-3	11	NA	TRBJ2-1	NA	CASSSRNEQFF	TGTGCCAGCAGTTCCAGAAATGAGCAGTTCTTC
TRBV6-2/TRBV6-3	16	NA	TRBJ1-2	NA	CASSYAGLRGANGYTF	TGTGCCAGCAGTTACGCCGGGCTTCGGGGGGCGAATGGCTACACCTTC
TRBV3-1/TRBV3-2	12	NA	TRBJ1-5	NA	CASSQRGSPQHF	TGTGCCAGCAGCCAAAGGGGTAGCCCCCAGCATTTT